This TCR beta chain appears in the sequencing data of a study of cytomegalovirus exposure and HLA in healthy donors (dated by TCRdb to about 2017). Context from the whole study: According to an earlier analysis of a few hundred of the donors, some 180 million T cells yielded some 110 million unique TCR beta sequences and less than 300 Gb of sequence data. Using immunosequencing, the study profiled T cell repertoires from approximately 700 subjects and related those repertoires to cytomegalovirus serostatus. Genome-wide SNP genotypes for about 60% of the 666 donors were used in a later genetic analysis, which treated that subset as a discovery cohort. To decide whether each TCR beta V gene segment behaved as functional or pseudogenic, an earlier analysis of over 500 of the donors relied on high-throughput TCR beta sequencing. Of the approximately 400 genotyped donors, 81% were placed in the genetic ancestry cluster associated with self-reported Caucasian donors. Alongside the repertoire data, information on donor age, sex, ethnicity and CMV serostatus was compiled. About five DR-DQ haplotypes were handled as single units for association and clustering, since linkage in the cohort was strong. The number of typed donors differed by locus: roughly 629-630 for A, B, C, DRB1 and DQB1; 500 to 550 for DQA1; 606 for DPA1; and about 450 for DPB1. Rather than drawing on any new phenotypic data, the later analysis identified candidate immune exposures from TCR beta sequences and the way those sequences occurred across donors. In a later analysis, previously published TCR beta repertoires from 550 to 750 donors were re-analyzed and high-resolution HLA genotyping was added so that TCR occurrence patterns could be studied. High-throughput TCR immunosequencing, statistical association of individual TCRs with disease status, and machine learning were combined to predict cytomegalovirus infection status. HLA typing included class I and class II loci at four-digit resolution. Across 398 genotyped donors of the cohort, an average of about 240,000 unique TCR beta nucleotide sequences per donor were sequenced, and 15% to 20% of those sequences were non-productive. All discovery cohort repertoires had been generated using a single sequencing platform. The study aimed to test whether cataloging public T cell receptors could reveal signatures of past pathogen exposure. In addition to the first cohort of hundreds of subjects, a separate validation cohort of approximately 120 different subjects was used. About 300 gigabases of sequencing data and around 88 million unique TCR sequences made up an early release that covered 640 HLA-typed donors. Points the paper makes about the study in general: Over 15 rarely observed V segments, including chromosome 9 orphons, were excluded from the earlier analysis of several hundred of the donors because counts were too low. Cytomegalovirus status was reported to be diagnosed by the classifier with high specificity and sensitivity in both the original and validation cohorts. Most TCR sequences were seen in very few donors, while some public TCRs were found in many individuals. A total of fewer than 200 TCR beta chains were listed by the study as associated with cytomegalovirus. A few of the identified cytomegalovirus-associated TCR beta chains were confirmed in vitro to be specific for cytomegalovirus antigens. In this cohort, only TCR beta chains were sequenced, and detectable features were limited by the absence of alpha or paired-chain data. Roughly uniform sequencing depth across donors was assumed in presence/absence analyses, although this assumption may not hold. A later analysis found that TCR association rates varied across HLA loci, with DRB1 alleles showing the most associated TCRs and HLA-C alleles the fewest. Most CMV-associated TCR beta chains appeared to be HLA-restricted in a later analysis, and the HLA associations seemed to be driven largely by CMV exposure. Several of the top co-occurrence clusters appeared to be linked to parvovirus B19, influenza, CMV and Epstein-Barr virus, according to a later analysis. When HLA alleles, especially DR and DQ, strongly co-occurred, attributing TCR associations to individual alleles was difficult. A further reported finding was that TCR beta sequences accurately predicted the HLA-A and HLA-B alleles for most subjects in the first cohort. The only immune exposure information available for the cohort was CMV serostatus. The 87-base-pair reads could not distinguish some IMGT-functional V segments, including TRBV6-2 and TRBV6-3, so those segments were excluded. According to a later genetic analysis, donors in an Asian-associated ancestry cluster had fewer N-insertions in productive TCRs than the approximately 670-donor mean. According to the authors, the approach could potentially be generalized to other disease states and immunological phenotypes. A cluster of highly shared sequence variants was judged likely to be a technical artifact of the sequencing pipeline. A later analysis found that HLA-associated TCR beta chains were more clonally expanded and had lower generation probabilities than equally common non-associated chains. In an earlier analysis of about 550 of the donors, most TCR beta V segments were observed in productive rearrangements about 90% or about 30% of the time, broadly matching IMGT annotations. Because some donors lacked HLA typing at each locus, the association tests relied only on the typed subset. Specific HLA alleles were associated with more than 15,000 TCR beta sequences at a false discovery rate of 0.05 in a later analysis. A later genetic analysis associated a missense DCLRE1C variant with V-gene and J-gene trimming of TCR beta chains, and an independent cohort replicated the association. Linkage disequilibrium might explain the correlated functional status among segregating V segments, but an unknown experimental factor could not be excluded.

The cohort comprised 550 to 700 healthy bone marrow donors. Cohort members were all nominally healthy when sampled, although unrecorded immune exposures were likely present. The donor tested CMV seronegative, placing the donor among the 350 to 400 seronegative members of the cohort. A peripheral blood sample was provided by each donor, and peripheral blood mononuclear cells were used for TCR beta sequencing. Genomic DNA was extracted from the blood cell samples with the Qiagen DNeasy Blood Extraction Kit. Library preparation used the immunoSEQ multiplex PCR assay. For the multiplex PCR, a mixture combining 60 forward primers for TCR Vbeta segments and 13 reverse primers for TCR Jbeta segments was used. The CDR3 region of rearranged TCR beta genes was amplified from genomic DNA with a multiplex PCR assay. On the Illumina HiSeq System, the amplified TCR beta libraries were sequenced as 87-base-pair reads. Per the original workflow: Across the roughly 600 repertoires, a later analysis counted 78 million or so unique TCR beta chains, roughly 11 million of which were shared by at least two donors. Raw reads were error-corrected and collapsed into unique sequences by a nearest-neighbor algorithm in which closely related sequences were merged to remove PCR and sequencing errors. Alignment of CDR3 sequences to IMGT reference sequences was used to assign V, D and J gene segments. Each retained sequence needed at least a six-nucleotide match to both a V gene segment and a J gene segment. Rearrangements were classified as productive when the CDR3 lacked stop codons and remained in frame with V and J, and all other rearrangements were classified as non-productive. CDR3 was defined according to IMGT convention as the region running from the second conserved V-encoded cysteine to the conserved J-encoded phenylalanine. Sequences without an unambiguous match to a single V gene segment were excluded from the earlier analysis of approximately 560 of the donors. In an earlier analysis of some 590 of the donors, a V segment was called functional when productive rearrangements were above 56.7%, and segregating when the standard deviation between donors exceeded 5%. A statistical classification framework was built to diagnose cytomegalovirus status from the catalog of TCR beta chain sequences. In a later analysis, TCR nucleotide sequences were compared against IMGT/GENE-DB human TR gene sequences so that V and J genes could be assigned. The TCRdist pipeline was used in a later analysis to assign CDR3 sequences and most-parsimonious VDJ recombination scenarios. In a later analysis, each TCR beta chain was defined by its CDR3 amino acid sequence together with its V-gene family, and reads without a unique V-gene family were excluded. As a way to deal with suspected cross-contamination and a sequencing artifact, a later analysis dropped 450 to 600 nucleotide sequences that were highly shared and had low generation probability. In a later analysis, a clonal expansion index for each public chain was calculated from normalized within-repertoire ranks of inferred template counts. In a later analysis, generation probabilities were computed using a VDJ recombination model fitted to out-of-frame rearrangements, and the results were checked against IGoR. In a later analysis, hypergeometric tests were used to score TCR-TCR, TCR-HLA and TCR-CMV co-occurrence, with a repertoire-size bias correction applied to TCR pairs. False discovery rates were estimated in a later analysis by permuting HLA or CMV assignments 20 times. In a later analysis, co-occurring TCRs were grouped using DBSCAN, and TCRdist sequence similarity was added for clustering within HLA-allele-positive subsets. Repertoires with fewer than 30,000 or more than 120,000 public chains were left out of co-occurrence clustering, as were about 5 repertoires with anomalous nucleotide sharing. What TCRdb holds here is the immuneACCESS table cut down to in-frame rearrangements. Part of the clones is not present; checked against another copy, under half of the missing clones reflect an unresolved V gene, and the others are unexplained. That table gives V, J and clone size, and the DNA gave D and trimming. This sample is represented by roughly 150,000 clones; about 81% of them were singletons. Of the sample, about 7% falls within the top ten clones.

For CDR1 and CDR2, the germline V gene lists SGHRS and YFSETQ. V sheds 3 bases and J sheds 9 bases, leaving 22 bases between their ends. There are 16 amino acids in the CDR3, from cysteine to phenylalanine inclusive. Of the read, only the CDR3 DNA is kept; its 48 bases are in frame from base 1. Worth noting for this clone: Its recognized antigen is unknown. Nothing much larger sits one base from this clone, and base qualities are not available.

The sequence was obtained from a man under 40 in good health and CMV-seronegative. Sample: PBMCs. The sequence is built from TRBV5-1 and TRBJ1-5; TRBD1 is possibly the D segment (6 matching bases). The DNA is TGCGCCAGCAGCTCGGAGCCAGGGGCCGGGTTTGGGCCCCAGCATTTT. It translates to CASSSEPGAGFGPQHF.